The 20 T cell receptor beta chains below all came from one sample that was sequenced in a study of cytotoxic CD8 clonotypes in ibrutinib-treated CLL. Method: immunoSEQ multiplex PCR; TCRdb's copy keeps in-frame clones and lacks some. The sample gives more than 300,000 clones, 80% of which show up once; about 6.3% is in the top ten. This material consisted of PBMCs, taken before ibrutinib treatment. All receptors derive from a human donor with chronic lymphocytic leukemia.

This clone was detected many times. DNA for the CDR3: TGTGCCATCAGAAGGGACAGCCAAGAGACCCAGTACTTC. Protein: CAIRRDSQETQYF. This chain connects TRBV10-3 to TRBJ2-5; the match to TRBD1 covers 7 bases. The CDR3 loop spans 13 amino acids. With 6 bases clipped from V and 1 base from J, the junction kept 2 bases outside the gene matches. Germline V CDR1 and CDR2: ENHRY, SYGVKD.

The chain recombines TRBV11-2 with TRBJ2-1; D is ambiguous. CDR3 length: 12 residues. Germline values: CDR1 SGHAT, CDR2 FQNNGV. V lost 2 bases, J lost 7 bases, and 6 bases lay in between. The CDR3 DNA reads TGTGCCAGCAGCTTACTAGGTAATGAGCAGTTCTTC. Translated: CASSLLGNEQFF.

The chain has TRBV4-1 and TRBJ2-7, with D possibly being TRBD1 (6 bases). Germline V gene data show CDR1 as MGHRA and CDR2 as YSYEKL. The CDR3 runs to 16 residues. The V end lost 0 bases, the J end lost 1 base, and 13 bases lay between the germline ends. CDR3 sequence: CASSQEQQGVSYEQYF. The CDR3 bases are TGCGCCAGCAGCCAAGAACAACAGGGAGTGTCCTACGAGCAGTACTTC.

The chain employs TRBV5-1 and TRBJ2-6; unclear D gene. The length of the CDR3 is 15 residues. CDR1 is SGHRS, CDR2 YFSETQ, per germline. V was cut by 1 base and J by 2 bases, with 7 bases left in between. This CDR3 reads CASSLLWAGANVLTF. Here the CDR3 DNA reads TGCGCCAGCAGCTTGTTGTGGGCTGGGGCCAACGTCCTGACTTTC. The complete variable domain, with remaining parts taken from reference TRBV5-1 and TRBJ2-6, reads KAGVTQTPRYLIKTRGQQVTLSCSPISGHRSVSWYQQTPGQGLQFLFEYFSETQRNKGNFPGRFSGRQFSNSRSEMNVSTLELGDSALYLCASSLLWAGANVLTFGAGSRLTVL.

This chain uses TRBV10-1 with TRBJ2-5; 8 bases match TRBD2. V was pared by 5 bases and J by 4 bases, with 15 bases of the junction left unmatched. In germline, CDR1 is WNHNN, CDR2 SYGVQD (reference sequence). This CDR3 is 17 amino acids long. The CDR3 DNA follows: TGCGCCAGCAGTAAACGGTCGTCGGCGGGAGGAACAGAGACCCAGTACTTC. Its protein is CASSKRSSAGGTETQYF.

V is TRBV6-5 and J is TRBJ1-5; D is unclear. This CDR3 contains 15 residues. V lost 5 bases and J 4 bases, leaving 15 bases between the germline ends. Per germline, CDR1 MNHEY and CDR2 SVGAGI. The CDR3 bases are TGTGCCAGCAGTCCCCCCCCGGCGGGGAATCAGCCCCAGCATTTT. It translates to CASSPPPAGNQPQHF.

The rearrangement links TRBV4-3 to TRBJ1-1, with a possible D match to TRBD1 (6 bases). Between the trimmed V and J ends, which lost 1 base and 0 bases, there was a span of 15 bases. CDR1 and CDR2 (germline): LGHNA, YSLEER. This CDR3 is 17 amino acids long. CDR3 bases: TGCGCCAGCAGCCAAGTCCAGGGGACCGTGGTGAACACTGAAGCTTTCTTT. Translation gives CASSQVQGTVVNTEAFF.

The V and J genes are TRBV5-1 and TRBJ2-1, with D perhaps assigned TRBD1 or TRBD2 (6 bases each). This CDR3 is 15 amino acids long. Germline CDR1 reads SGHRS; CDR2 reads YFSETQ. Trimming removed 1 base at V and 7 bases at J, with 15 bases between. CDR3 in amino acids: CASSLWRGLGNEQFF. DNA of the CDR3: TGCGCCAGCAGCTTGTGGAGGGGGTTGGGAAATGAGCAGTTCTTC.

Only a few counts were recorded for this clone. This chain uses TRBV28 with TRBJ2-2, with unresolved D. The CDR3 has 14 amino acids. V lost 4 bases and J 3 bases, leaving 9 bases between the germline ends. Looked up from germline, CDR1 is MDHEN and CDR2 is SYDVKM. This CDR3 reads CASSYPSDTGELFF. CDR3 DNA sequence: TGTGCCAGCAGTTACCCCTCGGACACCGGGGAGCTGTTTTTT. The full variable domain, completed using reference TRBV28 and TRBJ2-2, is DVKVTQSSRYLVKRTGEKVFLECVQDMDHENMFWYRQDPGLGLRLIYFSYDVKMKEKGDIPEGYSVSREKKERFSLILESASTNQTSMYLCASSYPSDTGELFFGEGSRLTVL.

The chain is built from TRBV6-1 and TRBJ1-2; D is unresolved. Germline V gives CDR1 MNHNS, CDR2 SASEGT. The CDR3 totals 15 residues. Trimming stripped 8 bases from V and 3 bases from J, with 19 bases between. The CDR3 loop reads CASPLDGLDYYGYTF. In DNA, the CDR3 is TGTGCCAGCCCACTTGACGGTCTCGATTACTATGGCTACACCTTC.

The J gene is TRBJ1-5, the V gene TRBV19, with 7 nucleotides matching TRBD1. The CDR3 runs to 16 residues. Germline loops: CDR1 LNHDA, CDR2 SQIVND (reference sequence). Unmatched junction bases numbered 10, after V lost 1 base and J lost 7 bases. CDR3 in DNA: TGTGCCAGTAGTATAGGGGGGACAGTAAAGAGCCAGCCCCAGCATTTT. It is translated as CASSIGGTVKSQPQHF.

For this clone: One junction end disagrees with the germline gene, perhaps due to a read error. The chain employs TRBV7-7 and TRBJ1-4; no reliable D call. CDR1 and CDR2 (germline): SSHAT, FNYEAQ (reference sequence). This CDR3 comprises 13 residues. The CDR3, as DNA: TGTGCTAGCAGCATCGCTCTGGATGAAAAACTGTTTTTT. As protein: CASSIALDEKLFF. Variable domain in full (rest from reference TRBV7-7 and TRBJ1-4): GAGVSQSPRYKVTKRGQDVTLRCDPISSHATLYWYQQALGQGPEFLTYFNYEAQPDKSGLPSDRFSAERPEGSISTLTIQRTEQRDSAMYRCASSIALDEKLFFGSGTQLSVL.

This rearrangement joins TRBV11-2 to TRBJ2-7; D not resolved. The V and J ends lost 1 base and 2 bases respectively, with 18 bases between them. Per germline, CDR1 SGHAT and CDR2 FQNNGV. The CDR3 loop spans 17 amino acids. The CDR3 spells CASSLASGAPVTYEQYF. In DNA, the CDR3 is TGTGCCAGCAGCTTAGCTTCAGGCGCCCCTGTGACCTACGAGCAGTACTTC. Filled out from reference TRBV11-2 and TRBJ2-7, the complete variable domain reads EAGVAQSPRYKIIEKRQSVAFWCNPISGHATLYWYQQILGQGPKLLIQFQNNGVVDDSQLPKDRFSAERLKGVDSTLKIQPAKLEDSAVYLCASSLASGAPVTYEQYFGPGTRLTVT.

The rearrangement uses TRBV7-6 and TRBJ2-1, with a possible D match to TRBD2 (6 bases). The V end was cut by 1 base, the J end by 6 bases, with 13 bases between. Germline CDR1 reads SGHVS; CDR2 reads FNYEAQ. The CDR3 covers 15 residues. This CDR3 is CASSLGLAGSNEQFF. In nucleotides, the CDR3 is TGTGCCAGCAGCTTAGGGCTAGCCGGGAGCAATGAGCAGTTCTTC.

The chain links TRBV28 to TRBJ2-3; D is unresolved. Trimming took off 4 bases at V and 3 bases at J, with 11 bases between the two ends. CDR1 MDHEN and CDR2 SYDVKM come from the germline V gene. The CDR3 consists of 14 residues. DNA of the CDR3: TGTGCCAGCAGTTCCCCCCGCAGGACAGATACGCAGTATTTT. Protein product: CASSSPRRTDTQYF.

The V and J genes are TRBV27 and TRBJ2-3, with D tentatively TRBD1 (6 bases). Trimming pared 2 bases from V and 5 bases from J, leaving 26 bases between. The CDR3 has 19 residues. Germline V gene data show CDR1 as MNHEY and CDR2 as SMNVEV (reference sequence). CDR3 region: CASSLVPLDRTMRRDTQYF. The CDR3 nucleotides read TGTGCCAGCAGTTTAGTCCCCCTTGACAGGACAATGAGAAGAGATACGCAGTATTTT.

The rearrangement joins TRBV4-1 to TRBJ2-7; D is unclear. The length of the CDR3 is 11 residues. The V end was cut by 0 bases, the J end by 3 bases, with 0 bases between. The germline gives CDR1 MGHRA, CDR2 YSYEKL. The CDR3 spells CASSQDYEQYF. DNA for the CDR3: TGCGCCAGCAGCCAAGACTACGAGCAGTACTTC.

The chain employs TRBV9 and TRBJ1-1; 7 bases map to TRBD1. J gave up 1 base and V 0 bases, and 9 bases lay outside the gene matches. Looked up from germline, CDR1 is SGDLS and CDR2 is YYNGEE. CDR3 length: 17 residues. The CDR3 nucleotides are TGTGCCAGCAGCGTAGTATTGCCGGGACAGAAGAACACTGAAGCTTTCTTT. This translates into CASSVVLPGQKNTEAFF. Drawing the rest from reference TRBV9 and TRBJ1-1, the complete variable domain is DSGVTQTPKHLITATGQRVTLRCSPRSGDLSVYWYQQSLDQGLQFLIQYYNGEERAKGNILERFSAQQFPDLHSELNLSSLELGDSALYFCASSVVLPGQKNTEAFFGQGTRLTVV.

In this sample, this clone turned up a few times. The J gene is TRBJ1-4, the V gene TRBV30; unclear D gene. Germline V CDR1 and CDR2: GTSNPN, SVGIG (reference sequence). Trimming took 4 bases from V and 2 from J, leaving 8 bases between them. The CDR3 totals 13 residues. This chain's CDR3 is CAWTRRTNEKLFF. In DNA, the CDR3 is TGTGCCTGGACGCGGAGGACTAATGAAAAACTGTTTTTT.

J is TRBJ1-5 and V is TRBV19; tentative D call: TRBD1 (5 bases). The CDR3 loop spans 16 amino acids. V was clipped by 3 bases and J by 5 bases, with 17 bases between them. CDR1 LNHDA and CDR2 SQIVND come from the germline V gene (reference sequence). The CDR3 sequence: CASSIQQADPYQPQHF. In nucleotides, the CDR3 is TGTGCCAGTAGTATTCAACAGGCAGACCCCTATCAGCCCCAGCATTTT.